The entry that follows covers one T cell receptor (beta chain) sequence. The conserved phenylalanine or tryptophan normally closing the CDR3 is absent here, so this likely arose from a read error. This specimen comes from a study of CD8 T cells in Susac syndrome. When the RNA was reverse transcribed, random hexamers were used with an input of roughly 0.45 to 1 ug. TCRdb called the immunoSEQ multiplex PCR reads again in MiXCR, with one record for every CDR3 protein. The profile shows some 150,000 distinct CDR3 sequences, 95% of them singletons. The sample taken for sequencing was CD8+ T cells from PBMCs. The clonotype comes from a human donor with multiple sclerosis.

This CDR3 reads CSARTLLAGVYNEQFL. CDR3 bases: TGCAGTGCTAGGACATTACTAGCGGGGGTCTACAATGAGCAGTTCCTC. J is TRBJ2-1 and V is TRBV20-1; TRBD2 agrees at 11 bases. This CDR3 is built from 16 residues. The junction had 7 bases not matched to a gene; V was cut back by 3 bases and J by 3 bases. Germline-derived CDR1 and CDR2 are DFQATT and SNEGSKA (reference sequence).